The present TCR beta chain was sequenced within a study of cytomegalovirus exposure and HLA in healthy donors. Notes on this clone: Its antigen is as yet unknown.

The PCR employed 60 Vbeta primers together with 13 Jbeta primers. Profiling relied on immunoSEQ multiplex PCR, and the TCRdb table lists in-frame clones only, not all of them. Of fewer than 200,000 clones listed, approximately 80% are singletons. Study-level findings and limits: The study flagged about 160 TCR beta chains as cytomegalovirus-associated.

Deletions cut 6 bases from V and 6 bases from J, with 18 bases between. The CDR3 spans 14 residues. Germline CDR1 and CDR2: MDHEN and SYDVKM. This TCR came from a woman aged 50 to 65 in good health and CMV-seropositive. Sequenced sample: PBMCs. The chain couples TRBV28 to TRBJ2-7; D ambiguous. Written as DNA, the CDR3 is TGTGCCAGCAGACTCCCGAGTGGGCCCCCCGAGCAGTACTTC. Translation: CASRLPSGPPEQYF. The full variable domain, rest sourced from reference TRBV28 and TRBJ2-7, is DVKVTQSSRYLVKRTGEKVFLECVQDMDHENMFWYRQDPGLGLRLIYFSYDVKMKEKGDIPEGYSVSREKKERFSLILESASTNQTSMYLCASRLPSGPPEQYFGPGTRLTVT.